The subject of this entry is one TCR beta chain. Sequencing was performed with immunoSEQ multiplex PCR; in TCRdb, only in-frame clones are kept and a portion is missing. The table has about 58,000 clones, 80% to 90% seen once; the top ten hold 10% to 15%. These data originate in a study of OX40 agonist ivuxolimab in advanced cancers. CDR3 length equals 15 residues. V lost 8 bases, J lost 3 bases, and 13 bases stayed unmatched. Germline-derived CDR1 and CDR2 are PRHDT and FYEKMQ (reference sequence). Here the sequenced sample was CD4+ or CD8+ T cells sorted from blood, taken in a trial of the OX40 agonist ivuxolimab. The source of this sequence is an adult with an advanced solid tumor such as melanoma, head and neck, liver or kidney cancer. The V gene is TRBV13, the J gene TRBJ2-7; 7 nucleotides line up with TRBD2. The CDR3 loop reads CASSLRGGSVYEQYF. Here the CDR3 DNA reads TGTGCCAGCTCTTTAAGGGGAGGGAGCGTCTACGAGCAGTACTTC.